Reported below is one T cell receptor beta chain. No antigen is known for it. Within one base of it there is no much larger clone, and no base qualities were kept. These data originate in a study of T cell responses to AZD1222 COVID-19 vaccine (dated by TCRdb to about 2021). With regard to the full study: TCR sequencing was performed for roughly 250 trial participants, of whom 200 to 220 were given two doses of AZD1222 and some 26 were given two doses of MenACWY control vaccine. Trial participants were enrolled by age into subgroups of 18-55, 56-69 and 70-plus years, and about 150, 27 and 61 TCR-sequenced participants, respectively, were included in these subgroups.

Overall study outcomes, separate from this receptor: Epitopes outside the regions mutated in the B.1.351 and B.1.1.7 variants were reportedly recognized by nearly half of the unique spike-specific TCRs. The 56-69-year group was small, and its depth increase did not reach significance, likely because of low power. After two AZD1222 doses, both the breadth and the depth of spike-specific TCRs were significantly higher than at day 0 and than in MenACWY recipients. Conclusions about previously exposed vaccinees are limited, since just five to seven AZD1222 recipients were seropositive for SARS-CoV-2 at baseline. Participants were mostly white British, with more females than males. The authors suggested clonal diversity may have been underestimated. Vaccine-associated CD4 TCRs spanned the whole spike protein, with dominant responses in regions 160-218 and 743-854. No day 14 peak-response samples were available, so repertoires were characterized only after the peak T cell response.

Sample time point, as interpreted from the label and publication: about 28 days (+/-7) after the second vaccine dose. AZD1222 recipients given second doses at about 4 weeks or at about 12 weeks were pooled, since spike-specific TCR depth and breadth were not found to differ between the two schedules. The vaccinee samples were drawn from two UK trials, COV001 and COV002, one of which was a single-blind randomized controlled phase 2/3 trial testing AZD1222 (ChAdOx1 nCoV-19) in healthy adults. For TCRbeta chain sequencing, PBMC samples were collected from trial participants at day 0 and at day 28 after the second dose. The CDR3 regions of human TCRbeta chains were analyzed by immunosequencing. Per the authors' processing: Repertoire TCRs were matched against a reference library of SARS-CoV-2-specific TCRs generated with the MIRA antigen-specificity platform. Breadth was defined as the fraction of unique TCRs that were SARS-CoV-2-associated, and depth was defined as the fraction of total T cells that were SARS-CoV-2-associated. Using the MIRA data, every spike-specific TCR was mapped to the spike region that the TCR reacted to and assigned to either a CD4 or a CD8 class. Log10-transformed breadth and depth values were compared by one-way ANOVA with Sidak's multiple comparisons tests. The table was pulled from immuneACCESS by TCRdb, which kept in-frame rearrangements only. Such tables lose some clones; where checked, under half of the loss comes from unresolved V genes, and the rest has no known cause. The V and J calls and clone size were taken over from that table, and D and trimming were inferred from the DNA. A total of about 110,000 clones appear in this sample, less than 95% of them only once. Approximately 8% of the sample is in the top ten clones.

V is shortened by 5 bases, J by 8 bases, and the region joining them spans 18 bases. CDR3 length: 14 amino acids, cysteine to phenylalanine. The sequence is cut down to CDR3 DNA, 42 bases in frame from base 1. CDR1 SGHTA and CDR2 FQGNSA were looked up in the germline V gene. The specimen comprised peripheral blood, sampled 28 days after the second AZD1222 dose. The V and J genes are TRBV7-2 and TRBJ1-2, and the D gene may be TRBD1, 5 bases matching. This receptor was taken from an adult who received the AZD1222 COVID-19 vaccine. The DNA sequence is TGTGCCAGCAGCAACGGATTCAGGGTGTGGGGCTACACCTTC. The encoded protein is CASSNGFRVWGYTF.